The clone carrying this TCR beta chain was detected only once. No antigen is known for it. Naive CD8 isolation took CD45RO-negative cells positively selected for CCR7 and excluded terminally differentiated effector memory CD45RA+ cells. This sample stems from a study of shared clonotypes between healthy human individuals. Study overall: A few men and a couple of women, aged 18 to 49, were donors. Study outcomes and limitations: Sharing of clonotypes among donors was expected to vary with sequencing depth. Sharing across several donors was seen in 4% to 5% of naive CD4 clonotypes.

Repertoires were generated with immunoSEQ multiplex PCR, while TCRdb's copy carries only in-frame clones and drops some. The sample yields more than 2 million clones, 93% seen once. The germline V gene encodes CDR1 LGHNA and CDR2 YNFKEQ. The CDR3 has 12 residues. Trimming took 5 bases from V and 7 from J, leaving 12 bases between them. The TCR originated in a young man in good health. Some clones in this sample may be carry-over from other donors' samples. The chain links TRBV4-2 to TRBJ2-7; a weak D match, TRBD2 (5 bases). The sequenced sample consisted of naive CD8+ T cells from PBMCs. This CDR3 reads CASSLGEREQYF. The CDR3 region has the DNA TGTGCCAGCAGCTTGGGAGAACGGGAGCAGTACTTC.